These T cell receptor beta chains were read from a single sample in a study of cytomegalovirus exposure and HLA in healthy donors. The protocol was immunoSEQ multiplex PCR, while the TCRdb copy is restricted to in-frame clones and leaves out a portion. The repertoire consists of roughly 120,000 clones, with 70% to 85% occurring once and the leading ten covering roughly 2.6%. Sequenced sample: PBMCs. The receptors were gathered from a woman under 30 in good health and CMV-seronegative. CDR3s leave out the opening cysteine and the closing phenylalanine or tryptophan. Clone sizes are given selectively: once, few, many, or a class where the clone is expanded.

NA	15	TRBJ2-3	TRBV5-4	ASSLGPSGTSGYTQY
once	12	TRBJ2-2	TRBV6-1	AMKAGLLTGELF
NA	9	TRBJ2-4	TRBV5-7	ASRTTGEAY
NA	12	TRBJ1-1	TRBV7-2	ASSLYSGGTEAF
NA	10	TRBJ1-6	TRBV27	ASQTYNSPLH
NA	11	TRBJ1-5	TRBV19	ASSQGSNQPQH
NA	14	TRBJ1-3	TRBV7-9	ASSPQTGVAGNTIY
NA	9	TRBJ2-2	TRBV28	ASSFSGELF
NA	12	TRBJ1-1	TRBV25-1	ASSESTGGTEAF
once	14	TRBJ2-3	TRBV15	ATSGSFGGLTDTQY
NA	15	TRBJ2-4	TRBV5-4	ASSSFQPGLASNIQY
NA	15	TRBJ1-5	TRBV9	ASSPRQGARVRQPQH
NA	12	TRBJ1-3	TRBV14	ASSHGQGGNTIY
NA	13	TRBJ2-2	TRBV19	ASSRGTLNTGELF
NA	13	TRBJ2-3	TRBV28	ASSWAGGWGDTQY
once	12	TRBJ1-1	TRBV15	ATSREQMNTEAF
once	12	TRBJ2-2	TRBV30	AWSQGTNTGELF
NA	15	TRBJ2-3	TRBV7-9	ASSLRSLTRGTDTQY
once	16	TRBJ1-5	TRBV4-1	ASSQGALGTPGGEPQH
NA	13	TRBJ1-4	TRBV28	ASSLSQTRGEKLF
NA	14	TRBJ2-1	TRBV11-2	ASSHVAGGSNPEQF
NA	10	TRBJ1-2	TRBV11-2	ASSLVGEGYT
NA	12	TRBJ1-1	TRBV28	ASSLYQGDTEAF
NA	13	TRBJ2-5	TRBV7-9	ASSLGTGIQETQY
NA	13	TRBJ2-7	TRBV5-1	ASSLGGGGGYEQY
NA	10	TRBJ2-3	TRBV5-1	ASSLTTDTQY
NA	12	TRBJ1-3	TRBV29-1	SVTGTDFGNTIY
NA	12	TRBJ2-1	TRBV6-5	AISRGSNFDEQF